Each of the 11 T cell receptor beta chains below was sequenced from the same sample in a study of Ad26.COV2.S vaccination and SARS-CoV-2 variants. Treatment indicated: 19 received Ad26.COV2.S at low or high dose, single or two shots; a few received placebo; per-sample allocation not given. Day 63 following the first vaccine or placebo injection was when the samples were taken. The data were produced by immunoSEQ multiplex PCR, yet TCRdb's version contains in-frame clones alone and is incomplete. Altogether about 480,000 clones are present, 87% being singletons, with the ten largest covering 10% to 15%. The source material was peripheral blood, sampled in a trial of Ad26.COV2.S vaccine versus placebo. Every receptor here comes from a person between 18 and 59 years old who received the Ad26.COV2.S COVID-19 vaccine or a placebo.

This rearrangement joins TRBV27 to TRBJ2-5; D is unresolved. The CDR3 runs to 13 residues. Deletions cut 2 bases from V and 1 base from J, with 5 bases between. CDR1 MNHEY and CDR2 SMNVEV come from the germline V gene (reference sequence). CDR3 sequence (DNA): TGTGCCAGCAGTTTAGGGTCCCAAGAGACCCAGTACTTC. Its translation: CASSLGSQETQYF.

This clone was seen only once. V and J are TRBV19 and TRBJ2-5; tentatively, D is TRBD1 or TRBD2 (5 bases each). Germline assignment: CDR1 LNHDA and CDR2 SQIVND (reference sequence). The CDR3 is made up of 14 amino acids. V was clipped by 7 bases and J by 1 base, with 13 bases between them. The CDR3 sequence is CASTSGPGQETQYF. CDR3 bases: TGTGCCAGTACCTCGGGACCGGGCCAAGAGACCCAGTACTTC.

The CDR3 loop is CASRDLRPSYNEQFF. The DNA of the CDR3 is TGTGCCAGCAGAGACCTCCGCCCCTCCTACAATGAGCAGTTCTTC. The V and J genes are TRBV6-5 and TRBJ2-1, with D unresolved. The V end was cut by 6 bases, the J end by 0 bases, with 12 bases between. This CDR3 contains 15 residues. In germline, CDR1 is MNHEY, CDR2 SVGAGI.

This rearrangement joins TRBV29-1 to TRBJ2-6; 10 bases line up with TRBD1. This CDR3 region has 15 residues. The V gene's germline CDR1 is SQVTM and CDR2 ANQGSEA. Trimming removed 7 bases from V and 0 bases from J; junction bases left unmatched: 3. The CDR3 reads CSARTGGSGANVLTF. In nucleotides, the CDR3 is TGCAGCGCTCGGACAGGGGGCTCTGGGGCCAACGTCCTGACTTTC.

In DNA form, the CDR3 reads TGTGCCTGGAAACAGACCCTAAATGAAAAACTGTTTTTT. This codes for CAWKQTLNEKLFF. The gene calls are TRBV30 and TRBJ1-4; unclear D gene. The CDR3 length is 13 residues. Germline loops: CDR1 GTSNPN, CDR2 SVGIG (reference sequence). V shed 4 bases and J shed 5 bases, with 11 bases lying between them.

V gene TRBV7-2 combines with J gene TRBJ2-7; D might be TRBD1 or TRBD2, each matching 5 bases. Germline CDR1 and CDR2: SGHTA and FQGNSA. The CDR3 runs to 14 residues. V shed 6 bases and J shed 0 bases, with 12 bases lying between them. CDR3 region: CASRRGPTSYEQYF. CDR3 coding DNA: TGTGCCAGCAGACGGGGACCGACCTCCTACGAGCAGTACTTC.

This clone has only one observation. The chain uses TRBV5-1 and TRBJ2-7; TRBD2 is a possible D gene (6 bases). This CDR3 contains 14 residues. V dropped 4 bases and J dropped 3 bases, with 14 bases sitting between them. Per germline, CDR1 SGHRS and CDR2 YFSETQ. CDR3 nucleotide sequence: TGCGCCAGCAGCCTATTTAGCGGAAACTACGAGCAGTACTTC. Translating it yields CASSLFSGNYEQYF.

The V gene is TRBV4-2, the J gene TRBJ1-1, with TRBD1 matching 7 bases. This CDR3 has 16 residues. The junction had 5 bases not matched to a gene; V was cut back by 0 bases and J by 1 base. CDR1 and CDR2 from the germline V gene are LGHNA and YNFKEQ. The CDR3 DNA reads TGTGCCAGCAGCCAAGACCCTTGGACAGGGAACACTGAAGCTTTCTTT. As protein: CASSQDPWTGNTEAFF.

The chain uses TRBV28 and TRBJ1-3; D call uncertain. Trimming took 5 bases from V and 8 from J, leaving 10 bases between them. Germline-derived CDR1 and CDR2 are MDHEN and SYDVKM. CDR3 length: 12 residues. CDR3: CASSPMEDTIYF. In nucleotides, the CDR3 is TGTGCCAGCAGTCCCATGGAAGACACCATATATTTT. Variable domain in full (rest from reference TRBV28 and TRBJ1-3): DVKVTQSSRYLVKRTGEKVFLECVQDMDHENMFWYRQDPGLGLRLIYFSYDVKMKEKGDIPEGYSVSREKKERFSLILESASTNQTSMYLCASSPMEDTIYFGEGSWLTVV.

The chain couples TRBV24-1 to TRBJ2-2; D might be TRBD1 (6 bases). The CDR3 totals 13 residues. Looked up from germline, CDR1 is KGHDR and CDR2 is SFDVKD. Deletions cut 8 bases from V and 6 bases from J, with 12 bases between. The CDR3 region has the DNA TGTGCCACCACTTCAGGGGTTGCCGGGGAGCTGTTTTTT. Translating it yields CATTSGVAGELFF.

CDR3 coding DNA: TGTGCCAGCAGCCACCAGGGAAGTAATCAGCCCCAGCATTTT. It yields the protein CASSHQGSNQPQHF. V gene TRBV5-6 combines with J gene TRBJ1-5; maybe TRBD1 (5 bases). The CDR3 is made up of 14 amino acids. Germline V gene data show CDR1 as SGHDT and CDR2 as YYEEEE. V was clipped by 4 bases and J by 4 bases, with 12 bases between them.